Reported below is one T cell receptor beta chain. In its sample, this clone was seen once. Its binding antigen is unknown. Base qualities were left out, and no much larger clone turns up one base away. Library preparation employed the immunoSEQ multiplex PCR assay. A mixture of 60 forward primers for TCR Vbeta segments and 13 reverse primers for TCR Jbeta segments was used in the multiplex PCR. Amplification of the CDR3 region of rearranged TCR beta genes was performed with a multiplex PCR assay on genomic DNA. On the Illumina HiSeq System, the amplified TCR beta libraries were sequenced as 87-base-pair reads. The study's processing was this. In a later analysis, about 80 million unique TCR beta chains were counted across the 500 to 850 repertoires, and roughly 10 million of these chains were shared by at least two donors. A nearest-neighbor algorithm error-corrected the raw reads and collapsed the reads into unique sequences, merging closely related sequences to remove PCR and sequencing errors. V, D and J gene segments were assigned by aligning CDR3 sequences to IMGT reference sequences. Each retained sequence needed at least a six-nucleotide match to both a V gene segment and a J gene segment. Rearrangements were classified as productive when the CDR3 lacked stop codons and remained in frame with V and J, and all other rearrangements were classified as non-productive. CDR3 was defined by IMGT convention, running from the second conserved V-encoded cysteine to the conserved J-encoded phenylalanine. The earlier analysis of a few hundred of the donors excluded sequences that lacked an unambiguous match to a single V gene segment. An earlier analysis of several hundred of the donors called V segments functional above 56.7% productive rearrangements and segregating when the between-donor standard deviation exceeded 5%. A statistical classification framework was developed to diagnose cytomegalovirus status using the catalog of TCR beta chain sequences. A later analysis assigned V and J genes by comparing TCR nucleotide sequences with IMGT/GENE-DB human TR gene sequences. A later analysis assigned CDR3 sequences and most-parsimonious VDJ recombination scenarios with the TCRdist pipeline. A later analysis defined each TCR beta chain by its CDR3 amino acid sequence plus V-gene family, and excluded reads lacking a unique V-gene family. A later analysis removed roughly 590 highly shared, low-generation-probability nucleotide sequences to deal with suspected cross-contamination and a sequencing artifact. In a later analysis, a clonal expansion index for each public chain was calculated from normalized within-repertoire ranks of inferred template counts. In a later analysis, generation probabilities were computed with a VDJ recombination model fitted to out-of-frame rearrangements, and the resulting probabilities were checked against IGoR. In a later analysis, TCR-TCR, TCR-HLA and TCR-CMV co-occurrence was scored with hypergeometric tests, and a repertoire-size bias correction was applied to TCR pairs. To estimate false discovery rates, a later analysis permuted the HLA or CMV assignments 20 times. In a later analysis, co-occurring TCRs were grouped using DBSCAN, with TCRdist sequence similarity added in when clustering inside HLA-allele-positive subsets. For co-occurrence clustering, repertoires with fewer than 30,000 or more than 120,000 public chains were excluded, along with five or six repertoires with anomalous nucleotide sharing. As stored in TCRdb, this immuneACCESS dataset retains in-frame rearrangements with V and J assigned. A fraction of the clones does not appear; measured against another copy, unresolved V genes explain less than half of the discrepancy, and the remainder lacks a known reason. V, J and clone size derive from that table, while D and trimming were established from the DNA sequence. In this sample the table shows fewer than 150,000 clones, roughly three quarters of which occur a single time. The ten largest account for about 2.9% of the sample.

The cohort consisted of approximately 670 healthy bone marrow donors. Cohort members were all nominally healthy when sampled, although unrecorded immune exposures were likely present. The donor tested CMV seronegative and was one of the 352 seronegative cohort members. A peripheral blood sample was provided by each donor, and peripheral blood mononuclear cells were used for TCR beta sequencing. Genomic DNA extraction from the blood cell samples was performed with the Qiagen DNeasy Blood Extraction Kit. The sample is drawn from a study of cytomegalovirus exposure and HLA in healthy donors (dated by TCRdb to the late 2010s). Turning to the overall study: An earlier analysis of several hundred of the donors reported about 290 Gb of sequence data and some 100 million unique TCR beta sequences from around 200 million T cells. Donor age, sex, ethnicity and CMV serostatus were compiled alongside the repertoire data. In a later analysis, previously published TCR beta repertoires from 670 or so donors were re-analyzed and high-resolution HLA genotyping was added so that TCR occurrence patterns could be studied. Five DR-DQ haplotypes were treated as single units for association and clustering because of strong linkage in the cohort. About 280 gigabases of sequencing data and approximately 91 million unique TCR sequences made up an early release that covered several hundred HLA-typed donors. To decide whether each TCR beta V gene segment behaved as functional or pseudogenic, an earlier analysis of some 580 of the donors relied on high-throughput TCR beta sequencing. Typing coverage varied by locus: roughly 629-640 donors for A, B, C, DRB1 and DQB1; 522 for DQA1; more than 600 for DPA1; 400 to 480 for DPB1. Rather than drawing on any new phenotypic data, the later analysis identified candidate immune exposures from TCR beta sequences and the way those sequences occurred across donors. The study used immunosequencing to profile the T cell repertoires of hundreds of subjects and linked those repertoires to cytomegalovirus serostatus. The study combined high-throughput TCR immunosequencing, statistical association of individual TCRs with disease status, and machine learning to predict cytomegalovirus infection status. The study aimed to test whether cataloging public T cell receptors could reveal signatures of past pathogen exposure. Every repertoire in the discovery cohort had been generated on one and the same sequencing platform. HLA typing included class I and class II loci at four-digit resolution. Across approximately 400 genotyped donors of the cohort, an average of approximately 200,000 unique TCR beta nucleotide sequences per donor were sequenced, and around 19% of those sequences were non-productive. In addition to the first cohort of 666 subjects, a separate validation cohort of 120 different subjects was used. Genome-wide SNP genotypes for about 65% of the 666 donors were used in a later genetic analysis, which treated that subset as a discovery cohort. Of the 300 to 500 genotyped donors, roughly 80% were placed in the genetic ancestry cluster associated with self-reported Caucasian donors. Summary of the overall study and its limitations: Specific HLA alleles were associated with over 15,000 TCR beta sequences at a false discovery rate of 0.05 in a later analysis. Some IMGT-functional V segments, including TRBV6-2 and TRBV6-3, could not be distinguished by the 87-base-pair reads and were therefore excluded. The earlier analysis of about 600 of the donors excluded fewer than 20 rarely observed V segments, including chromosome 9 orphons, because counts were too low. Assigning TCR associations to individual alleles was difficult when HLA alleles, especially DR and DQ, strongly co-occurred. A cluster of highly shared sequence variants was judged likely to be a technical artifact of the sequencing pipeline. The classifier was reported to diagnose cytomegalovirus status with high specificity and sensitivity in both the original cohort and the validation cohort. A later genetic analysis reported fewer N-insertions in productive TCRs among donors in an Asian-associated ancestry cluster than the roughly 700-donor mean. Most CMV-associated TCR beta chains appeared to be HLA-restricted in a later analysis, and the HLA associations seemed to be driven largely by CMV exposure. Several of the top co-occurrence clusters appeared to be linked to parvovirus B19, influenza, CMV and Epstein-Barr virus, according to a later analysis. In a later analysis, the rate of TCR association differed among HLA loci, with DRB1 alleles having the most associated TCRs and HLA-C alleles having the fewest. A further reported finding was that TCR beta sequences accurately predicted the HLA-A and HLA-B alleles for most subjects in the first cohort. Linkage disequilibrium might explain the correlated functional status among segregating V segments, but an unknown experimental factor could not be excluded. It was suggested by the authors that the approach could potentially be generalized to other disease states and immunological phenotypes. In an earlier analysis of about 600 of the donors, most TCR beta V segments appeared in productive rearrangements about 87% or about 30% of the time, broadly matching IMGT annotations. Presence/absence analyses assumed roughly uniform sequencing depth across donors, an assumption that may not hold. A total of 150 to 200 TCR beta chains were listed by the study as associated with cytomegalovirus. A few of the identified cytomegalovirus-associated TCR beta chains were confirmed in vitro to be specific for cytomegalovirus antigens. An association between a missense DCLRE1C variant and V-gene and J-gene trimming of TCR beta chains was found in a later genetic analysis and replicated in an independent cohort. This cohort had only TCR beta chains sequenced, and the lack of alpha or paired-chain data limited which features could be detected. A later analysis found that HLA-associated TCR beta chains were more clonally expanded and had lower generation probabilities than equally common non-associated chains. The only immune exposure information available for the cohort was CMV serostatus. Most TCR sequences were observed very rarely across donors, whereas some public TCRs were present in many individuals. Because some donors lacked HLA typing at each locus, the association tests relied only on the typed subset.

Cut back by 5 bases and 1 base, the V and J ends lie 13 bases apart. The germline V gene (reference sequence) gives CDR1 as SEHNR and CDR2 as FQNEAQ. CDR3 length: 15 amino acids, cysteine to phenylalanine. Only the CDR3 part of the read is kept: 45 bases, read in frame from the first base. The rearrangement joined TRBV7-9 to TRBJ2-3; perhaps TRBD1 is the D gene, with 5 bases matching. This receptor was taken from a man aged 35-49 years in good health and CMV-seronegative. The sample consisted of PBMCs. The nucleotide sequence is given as TGTGCCAGCAGCCTGGTAGGGGATCGCACAGATACGCAGTATTTT. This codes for CASSLVGDRTDTQYF.